This T cell receptor (beta chain) was sequenced during a study of blood T cell repertoires in COVID-19. Patients in Seattle were enrolled during active infection, then followed longitudinally. The authors' processing: Amplified reference gene primers provided the basis for estimating nucleated cell counts. TCRdb's copy holds only in-frame clones and misses some; the assay was immunoSEQ multiplex PCR. D and trimming come from the DNA, and the V and J calls and clone size come from that table. Here the sample spans under 110,000 clones, approximately 80% being singletons. Germline CDR1 and CDR2: SNHLY and FYNNEI. V shed 5 bases and J shed 2 bases, with 16 bases lying between them. CDR3 length: 15 residues.

The chain employs TRBV2 and TRBJ2-7; D not certain. The receptor was derived from a man older than 75 with COVID-19, enrolled during active disease. Source material: peripheral blood. The CDR3 loop reads CASSTTVGEAYEQYF. The CDR3 DNA reads as TGTGCCAGCAGTACTACGGTAGGCGAAGCCTACGAGCAGTACTTC.